This T cell receptor beta chain appears in the sequencing data of a study of spatial heterogeneity in lung cancer. Points from the study as a whole: Tumors with more nonsynonymous mutations had more expanded intratumoral alpha and beta TCRs.

In TCRdb, the 5' RACE reads were re-called with MiXCR into one record per CDR3 protein. The sample carries approximately 10,000 distinct CDR3 sequences, approximately 6% recorded once. Trimming took off 4 bases at V and 3 bases at J, with 14 bases between the two ends. This CDR3 contains 15 residues. The germline gives CDR1 SGHDT, CDR2 YYEEEE. The time point denotes: sample taken at primary tumor resection. Tumor, nontumor lung or frozen PBMC supplied whole RNA, sequenced without sorting. This clonotype was observed many times. The antigen is undetermined. The rearrangement uses TRBV5-6 and TRBJ2-1; D perhaps matches TRBD1 (6 bases). The source of this sequence is a male donor with early-stage non-small cell lung cancer. The sample in question was lung tumor tissue, obtained at surgery. The CDR3 loop reads CASSTTGDNYNEQFF. The DNA for the CDR3 is TGTGCCAGCAGCACGACAGGAGATAACTACAATGAGCAGTTCTTC.